Sequencing of this T cell receptor (beta chain) was carried out in a study of cytomegalovirus exposure and HLA in healthy donors (dated 2017 in TCRdb). About the full investigation: An earlier analysis of roughly 570 of the donors reported approximately 260 Gb of sequence data and 95 million to 130 million unique TCR beta sequences obtained from some 170 million T cells. Approximately 300 gigabases of sequencing data and around 80 million unique TCR sequences made up an early release that covered 500 to 700 HLA-typed donors. Of the roughly 430 genotyped donors, roughly 80% fell in the genetic ancestry cluster associated with self-reported Caucasian donors. The aim of the study was to test whether cataloging public T cell receptors could identify signatures of past pathogen exposure. Using immunosequencing, the study profiled T cell repertoires from 550 to 750 subjects and related those repertoires to cytomegalovirus serostatus. Along with the 666-subject first cohort, a separate validation cohort of over a hundred different subjects was used. To predict cytomegalovirus infection status, the study brought together high-throughput TCR immunosequencing, statistical association of individual TCRs with disease status, and machine learning. To study patterns of TCR occurrence, a later analysis re-analyzed previously published TCR beta repertoires from 666 donors and added high-resolution HLA genotyping. In the later analysis, no new phenotypic data were used to find candidate immune exposures; instead, reliance was placed on TCR beta sequences and their occurrence across donors. An earlier analysis of roughly 580 of the donors used high-throughput TCR beta sequencing to judge whether each TCR beta V gene segment behaved as functional or pseudogenic. Donor age, sex, ethnicity and CMV serostatus were collected together with the repertoire data. A later genetic analysis used genome-wide SNP genotypes for about 65% of the 666 donors, treating that subset as a discovery cohort. All discovery cohort repertoires had been generated using a single sequencing platform. Both class I and class II loci were covered by HLA typing, at four-digit resolution. Typing coverage differed by locus: A, B, C, DRB1 and DQB1 were typed in about 620-630 donors, DQA1 in approximately 520, DPA1 in around 610, and DPB1 in approximately 450. A handful of DR-DQ haplotypes were handled as single units for association and clustering because linkage in the cohort was strong. On average, around 240,000 unique TCR beta nucleotide sequences were sequenced per donor among a few hundred genotyped donors of the cohort, with roughly 18% of those sequences being non-productive.

The cohort comprised under 700 healthy bone marrow donors. At the time of sampling, every cohort member was nominally healthy, though immune exposures that went unrecorded were likely present. The donor was CMV seronegative and was included in the group of hundreds of seronegative cohort members. Each donor provided a peripheral blood sample, and peripheral blood mononuclear cells were used for TCR beta sequencing. The Qiagen DNeasy Blood Extraction Kit was used to extract genomic DNA from the blood cell samples. Library creation used the immunoSEQ multiplex PCR assay. For the multiplex PCR, a mixture combining 60 forward primers for TCR Vbeta segments and 13 reverse primers for TCR Jbeta segments was used. A multiplex PCR assay on genomic DNA amplified the CDR3 region of rearranged TCR beta genes. On the Illumina HiSeq System, the amplified TCR beta libraries were sequenced as 87-base-pair reads. The authors processed their data as follows. Across the 700 or so repertoires, a later analysis counted 75 million to 90 million unique TCR beta chains, roughly 11 million of which were shared by at least two donors. Raw reads were error-corrected and collapsed into unique sequences by a nearest-neighbor algorithm in which closely related sequences were merged to remove PCR and sequencing errors. Alignment of CDR3 sequences to IMGT reference sequences was used to assign V, D and J gene segments. Each retained sequence needed at least a six-nucleotide match to both a V gene segment and a J gene segment. Rearrangements were called productive when the CDR3 lacked stop codons and stayed in frame with V and J; all others were non-productive. CDR3 was defined according to IMGT convention as the region running from the second conserved V-encoded cysteine to the conserved J-encoded phenylalanine. Sequences without an unambiguous match to a single V gene segment were excluded from the earlier analysis of over 500 of the donors. An earlier analysis of 550 to 650 of the donors classified V segments as functional when productive rearrangements were above 56.7% and as segregating when the standard deviation between donors was above 5%. A statistical classification framework was built to diagnose cytomegalovirus status from the catalog of TCR beta chain sequences. V and J gene assignment, in a later analysis, came from comparing TCR nucleotide sequences with IMGT/GENE-DB human TR gene sequences. A later analysis assigned CDR3 sequences and most-parsimonious VDJ recombination scenarios with the TCRdist pipeline. A later analysis defined each TCR beta chain by its CDR3 amino acid sequence plus V-gene family, and excluded reads lacking a unique V-gene family. In a later analysis, 450 to 600 highly shared, low-generation-probability nucleotide sequences were removed to address suspected cross-contamination and a sequencing artifact. In a later analysis, a clonal expansion index for each public chain was calculated from normalized within-repertoire ranks of inferred template counts. In a later analysis, generation probabilities were computed using a VDJ recombination model fitted to out-of-frame rearrangements, and the results were checked against IGoR. Hypergeometric tests were used in a later analysis to score TCR-TCR, TCR-HLA and TCR-CMV co-occurrence, with a repertoire-size bias correction applied to the TCR pairs. To estimate false discovery rates, a later analysis permuted the HLA or CMV assignments 20 times. In a later analysis, co-occurring TCRs were grouped with DBSCAN, and TCRdist sequence similarity was added when clustering was performed within HLA-allele-positive subsets. For co-occurrence clustering, repertoires with fewer than 30,000 or more than 120,000 public chains were excluded, along with five repertoires with anomalous nucleotide sharing. The clones in this table, taken by TCRdb from immuneACCESS, are in-frame only. Not every clone is retained; where verified, under half of the shortfall comes from an unresolved V gene, and the cause of the rest is unknown. V and J calls and clone size come straight from that table; D and trimming were deduced from the DNA. The sample includes around 130,000 clones, with around 90% observed a single time. Around 0.5% of the sample lies in the top ten.

The CDR3 holds 12 amino acids from the cysteine to the phenylalanine. The sequence is cut down to CDR3 DNA, 36 bases in frame from base 1. Per the germline V gene, ENHRY is the CDR1 and SYGVKD is the CDR2. Ends trimmed: V by 11 bases, J by 2 bases; bases unmatched to a gene: 5. Overall study results and their limits: The study gave a list of under 200 TCR beta chains associated with cytomegalovirus. Linkage disequilibrium might explain the correlated functional status among segregating V segments, but an unknown experimental factor could not be excluded. A few of the identified cytomegalovirus-associated TCR beta chains were confirmed in vitro to be specific for cytomegalovirus antigens. While some public TCRs were present in many individuals, most TCR sequences turned up only very rarely across donors. For the cohort, immune exposure information was limited to CMV serostatus. Cytomegalovirus status was reported to be diagnosed by the classifier with high specificity and sensitivity in both the original and validation cohorts. An association between a missense DCLRE1C variant and V-gene and J-gene trimming of TCR beta chains was found in a later genetic analysis and replicated in an independent cohort. The authors suggested that the approach could potentially be generalized to other disease states and immunological phenotypes. In a later analysis, several top co-occurrence clusters were reported to appear linked to parvovirus B19, influenza, CMV and Epstein-Barr virus. Because counts were too low, more than 15 rarely observed V segments, including chromosome 9 orphons, were left out of the earlier analysis of 587 of the donors. Presence/absence analyses assumed roughly uniform sequencing depth across donors, an assumption that may not hold. In a later analysis, the rate of TCR association differed among HLA loci, with DRB1 alleles having the most associated TCRs and HLA-C alleles having the fewest. A further reported finding was that TCR beta sequences accurately predicted the HLA-A and HLA-B alleles for most subjects in the first cohort. In this cohort, only TCR beta chains were sequenced, and detectable features were limited by the absence of alpha or paired-chain data. In an earlier analysis of approximately 590 of the donors, most TCR beta V segments appeared in productive rearrangements about 87% or about 30% of the time, broadly matching IMGT annotations. In a later genetic analysis, fewer N-insertions in productive TCRs were reported among donors in an Asian-associated ancestry cluster than the 666-donor mean. When HLA alleles, especially DR and DQ, strongly co-occurred, TCR associations were difficult to assign to individual alleles. Some IMGT-functional V segments, including TRBV6-2 and TRBV6-3, could not be distinguished by the 87-base-pair reads and were therefore excluded. Because HLA typing was missing for some donors at each locus, association tests included only the typed subset. Compared with equally common non-associated chains, HLA-associated TCR beta chains in a later analysis were more clonally expanded and had lower generation probabilities. A cluster of highly shared sequence variants was judged likely to be a technical artifact of the sequencing pipeline. In a later analysis, about 16,000 TCR beta sequences were associated with specific HLA alleles at a false discovery rate of 0.05. According to a later analysis, most CMV-associated TCR beta chains appeared to be HLA-restricted, and the HLA associations seemed to be driven largely by CMV exposure.

Concerning this clone: Its antigen is not yet known. One base away there is no much larger clone; base qualities are not given.

The sequencing input was PBMCs. The origin of this receptor is a middle-aged woman in good health and CMV-seronegative. The chain is assembled from TRBV10-3 and TRBJ2-7; TRBD2 fits 8 bases in the junction. The nucleotide sequence reads as follows: TGTGCCGTTAGCGGGGCTACCTACGAGCAGTACTTC. It codes for CAVSGATYEQYF.